These 12 T cell receptor beta chains originate from one sample sequenced in a study of T-cell memory formation after mild COVID-19. TCRdb reanalysed the 5' RACE reads using MiXCR and keeps one entry per CDR3 protein. The sample lists approximately 110,000 distinct CDR3 sequences, about 24% occurring once. Specimen: PBMCs or a T cell subset sorted from them (not recorded which). The receptors here all came from a man aged 18 to 35 who had mild COVID-19 (a few samples of this study predate the infection). Cell type and time point are not known.

The chain uses TRBV7-8 and TRBJ2-7; tentatively, D is TRBD2 (5 bases). CDR1 and CDR2 (germline): SGHVS, FQNEAQ. The CDR3 contains 14 residues. The V end lost 5 bases, the J end lost 2 bases, and 13 bases lay between the germline ends. CDR3 coding DNA: TGTGCCAGCAGCCCCGGCGTGAGGGCCTACGAGCAGTACGTC. This sequence encodes CASSPGVRAYEQYV.

This clonotype was picked up a small number of times. The J gene is TRBJ1-4, the V gene TRBV2; D not resolved. V was shortened by 6 bases and J by 3 bases, with 14 bases between the two germline ends. The CDR3 is made up of 15 amino acids. Per germline, CDR1 SNHLY and CDR2 FYNNEI. The CDR3 sequence: CASSLRGVPNEKLFF. CDR3 DNA sequence: TGTGCCAGCAGCCTCCGTGGGGTCCCTAATGAAAAACTGTTTTTT.

This rearrangement joins TRBV7-3 to TRBJ1-1; D is possibly TRBD1 (5 bases). The CDR3 loop spans 14 amino acids. Germline V gene lookup returns CDR1 SGHTA and CDR2 FQGTGA. Trimming left V 3 bases short and J 3 bases short, with 11 bases between. As DNA, the CDR3 is TGTGCCAGCAGCTTTGGGGCCTCGTACACTGAAGCTTTCTTT. Protein: CASSFGASYTEAFF.

This clonotype has more than one count but fewer than ten. V is TRBV6-4 and J is TRBJ2-3, with 7 nucleotides matching TRBD2. The CDR3 is 15 amino acids. V gave up 2 bases and J gave up 1 base; unmatched junction bases: 3. The germline V gene has CDR1 MRHNA and CDR2 SNTAGT. Here the CDR3 reads CASSDGAGGTDTQYF. The DNA for the CDR3 is TGTGCCAGCAGTGACGGGGCGGGGGGCACAGATACGCAGTATTTT.

This clonotype occurred a few times. The chain links TRBV6-5 to TRBJ2-7; possibly TRBD2 for D (6 bases). The germline CDR1 and CDR2 sequences are MNHEY and SVGAGI. The CDR3 sequence is 18 residues long. V lost 0 bases, J lost 1 base, and 19 bases lay in between. The CDR3 protein is CASSYSMGGVGGSYEQYF. In DNA form, the CDR3 reads TGTGCCAGCAGTTACTCGATGGGGGGAGTCGGGGGATCCTACGAGCAGTACTTC.

The gene calls are TRBV4-3 and TRBJ1-2, with D perhaps TRBD1 (6 bases). V shed 0 bases and J shed 4 bases, with 12 bases lying between them. There are 15 residues in the CDR3. Germline V gene sequence: CDR1 LGHNA, CDR2 YSLEER. The CDR3, as DNA: TGCGCCAGCAGCCAAGATAGGGGGGGAGGCTATGGCTACACCTTC. Translated, it gives CASSQDRGGGYGYTF.

This clonotype occurred a few times. The chain's CDR3 is CASSLDLFIGDRAAGELFF. The CDR3 DNA reads as TGTGCCAGCAGCTTAGATCTCTTTATCGGGGACAGGGCGGCCGGGGAGCTGTTTTTT. J is TRBJ2-2 and V is TRBV11-2; 9 bases map to TRBD1. The germline CDR1 and CDR2 sequences are SGHAT and FQNNGV. The V segment lost 0 bases and the J segment 6 bases; nucleotides outside the gene matches: 14. This CDR3 is built from 19 residues.

The chain employs TRBV4-1 and TRBJ2-3, with 15 positions matching TRBD2. V lost 4 bases to trimming and J lost 7 bases; unmatched junction nucleotides: 6. The CDR3 loop spans 16 amino acids. Germline lookup yields CDR1 MGHRA and CDR2 YSYEKL. The CDR3 reads CASSPRTSGGDYTQYF. The CDR3 nucleotides are TGCGCCAGCAGCCCACGGACTAGCGGGGGGGATTATACGCAGTATTTT.

CDR3 residues: CASMLGPIQYF. DNA of the CDR3: TGTGCCAGCATGCTGGGGCCGATTCAGTACTTC. The V and J genes are TRBV2 and TRBJ2-4; D possibly corresponds to TRBD1 (5 bases). The V end lost 7 bases, the J end lost 10 bases, and 11 bases lay between the germline ends. The CDR3 is 11 residues long. Germline values: CDR1 SNHLY, CDR2 FYNNEI.

The rearrangement uses TRBV6-6 and TRBJ2-1; 10 bases agree with TRBD2. The CDR3 has 14 residues. Germline CDR1 is MNHNY and CDR2 is SVGAGI (reference sequence). After removal of 8 bases from V and 8 bases from J, the junction contained 9 bases not matched to a gene. The CDR3 DNA reads as TGTGCCAGCGCCTGGCTAGCGGGGGTCGATGAGCAGTTCTTC. Amino acids: CASAWLAGVDEQFF.

This rearrangement joins TRBV7-2 to TRBJ2-5; no clear D gene. Germline V gene lookup returns CDR1 SGHTA and CDR2 FQGNSA. The V end was cut by 5 bases, the J end by 5 bases, with 9 bases between. The CDR3 covers 12 residues. CDR3 in DNA: TGTGCCAGCAGCCCTCTCGAGGAGACCCAGTACTTC. Amino acid sequence: CASSPLEETQYF.

This clonotype came up a few times. The rearrangement joins TRBV6-5 to TRBJ1-5; D is unclear. The germline V and J ends were trimmed by 2 bases and 0 bases, with 5 bases remaining between them. Per germline, CDR1 MNHEY and CDR2 SVGAGI. CDR3 length equals 14 residues. The CDR3 bases are TGTGCCAGCAGTTACCGGGTTAGCAATCAGCCCCAGCATTTT. It encodes CASSYRVSNQPQHF.